What follows are 3 T cell receptor beta chains derived from one specimen sequenced in a study of naive and memory T cell subsets. The beta constant-region primer was an equimolar mix of two oligonucleotides covering TRBC1 and TRBC2. TCRdb used MiXCR to reprocess the UMI-ligation and nested PCR reads, holding one entry per CDR3 protein. The sample records under 150,000 distinct CDR3 sequences, about 17% being singletons. Sequencing was done on a sample of naive CD4+ T cells from blood. These receptors were obtained from a human donor in good health.

The V gene is TRBV30, the J gene TRBJ1-1; 7 nucleotides agree with TRBD1. CDR1 GTSNPN and CDR2 SVGIG come from the germline V gene (reference sequence). The CDR3 extends over 14 amino acids. V was clipped by 5 bases and J by 1 base; unmatched bases: 7. For the CDR3, the DNA is TGTGCCTGGGACCCACAGGGGACGAACACTGAAGCTTTCTTT. Translated: CAWDPQGTNTEAFF.

CDR3 residues: CASSDAGGYQETQYF. The CDR3 DNA reads as TGTGCCAGCAGCGATGCAGGGGGCTACCAAGAGACCCAGTACTTC. This chain links TRBV28 with TRBJ2-5; the match to TRBD1 covers 8 bases. Germline V lookup: CDR1 MDHEN, CDR2 SYDVKM. The J segment lost 0 bases and the V segment lost 6 bases, leaving 6 bases of the junction unmatched. The CDR3 contains 15 residues.

This clonotype was detected once. The genes are TRBV7-9 and TRBJ2-5, with 9 bases aligning to TRBD2. Germline V CDR1 and CDR2: SEHNR, FQNEAQ (reference sequence). The CDR3 runs to 15 residues. With V trimmed by 3 bases and J by 2 bases, 4 bases remained unmatched. The CDR3: CASSLVGLAQETQYF. CDR3 DNA sequence: TGTGCCAGCAGCTTGGTGGGACTAGCACAAGAGACCCAGTACTTC.